The entry below describes one TCR beta chain. This entry belongs to a study of T-cell memory formation after mild COVID-19. A single record per CDR3 protein comes from TCRdb applying MiXCR to the 5' RACE reads. The sample includes fewer than 450,000 distinct CDR3 sequences, roughly 24% of them seen just once. This CDR3 is built from 14 residues. V was shortened by 4 bases and J by 1 base, with 10 bases between the two germline ends. Germline-derived CDR1 and CDR2 are SGHTA and FQGNSA. The rearrangement uses TRBV7-2 and TRBJ2-5; a weak D match, TRBD1 (6 bases). This clonotype was sampled from an adult woman who had mild COVID-19 (a few samples of this study predate the infection). Cell type and time point are not known. Input material: PBMCs or a T cell subset sorted from them (not recorded which). The CDR3 region has the DNA TGTGCCAGCAGCTCACAGGGCCTCCAAGAGACCCAGTACTTC. It is translated as CASSSQGLQETQYF.